This T cell receptor (beta chain) was documented in a study of neurological immune-mediated disorders. The ends were cut back, 6 bases at V and 7 bases at J, with 13 bases in the middle. The CDR3 has 13 amino acids. Germline lookup yields CDR1 MDHEN and CDR2 SYDVKM. This clonotype was seen ten or more times. 5'RACE with 10-nucleotide random UMIs generated the cDNA. TCRdb passed the 5' RACE reads through MiXCR, listing each CDR3 protein once. The data contain more than 50,000 distinct CDR3 sequences, about 25% of them singletons. Documented time point: technical triplicate 2. The rearrangement joins TRBV28 to TRBJ2-4, with D tentatively TRBD1 (6 bases). The source material was PBMCs. The source of this sequence is a man aged 60-69 years with HTLV-1-associated myelopathy (HAM/TSP). The CDR3 DNA follows: TGTGCCAGCAGAACGCAGGGGTCGAACATTCAGTACTTC. Its protein is CASRTQGSNIQYF.